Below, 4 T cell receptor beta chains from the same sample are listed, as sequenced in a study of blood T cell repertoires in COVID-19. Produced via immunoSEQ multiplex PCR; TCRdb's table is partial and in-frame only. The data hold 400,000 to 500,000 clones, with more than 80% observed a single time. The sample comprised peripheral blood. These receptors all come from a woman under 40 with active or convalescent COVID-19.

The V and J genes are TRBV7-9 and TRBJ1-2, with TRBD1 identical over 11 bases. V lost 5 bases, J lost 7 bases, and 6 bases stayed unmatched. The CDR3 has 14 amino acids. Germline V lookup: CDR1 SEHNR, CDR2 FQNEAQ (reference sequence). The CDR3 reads CASSLGQGAFGYTF. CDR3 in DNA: TGTGCCAGCAGCCTAGGACAGGGGGCCTTTGGCTACACCTTC.

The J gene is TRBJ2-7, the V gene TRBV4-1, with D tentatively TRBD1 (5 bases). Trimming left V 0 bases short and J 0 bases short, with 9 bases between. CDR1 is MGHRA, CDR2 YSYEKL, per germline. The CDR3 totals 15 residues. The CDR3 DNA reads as TGCGCCAGCAGCCAAGAGGCCAGGGCCTCCTACGAGCAGTACTTC. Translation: CASSQEARASYEQYF.

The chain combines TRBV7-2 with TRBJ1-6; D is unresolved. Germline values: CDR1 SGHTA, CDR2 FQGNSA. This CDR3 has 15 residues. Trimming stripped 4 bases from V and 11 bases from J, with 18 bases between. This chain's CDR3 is CASSSQAIAIAPLHF. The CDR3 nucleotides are TGTGCCAGCAGCTCGCAGGCCATCGCTATAGCACCCCTCCACTTT.

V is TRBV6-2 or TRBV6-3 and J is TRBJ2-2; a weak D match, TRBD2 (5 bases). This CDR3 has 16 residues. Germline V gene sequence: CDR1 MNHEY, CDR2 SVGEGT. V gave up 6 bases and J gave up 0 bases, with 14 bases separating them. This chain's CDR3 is CASRPRLLPNTGELFF. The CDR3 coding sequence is TGTGCCAGCAGGCCTAGACTATTACCGAACACCGGGGAGCTGTTTTTT.